The clone carrying this T cell receptor (beta chain) was observed many times. Antigen unknown. TCRdb fed the 5' RACE reads into MiXCR, producing one record per CDR3 protein. The sample lists some 20,000 distinct CDR3 sequences; about 2% were seen once. The data were obtained in a study of beta chain bispecific antibodies for T cell cancers. Study information: Healthy donor T cells cocultured with leukemia lines and bispecific antibodies. The leukemia lines expressed TRBV12-3 (Jurkat) and TRBV5-5 (HPB-ALL). Study conclusions and caveats: The leukemia cells, rather than normal T cells, gave most of the targeted TRBV signal. The TRBV12-3 share of total TRBV signal fell more than 97% after anti-TRBV12 rather than anti-CD19 exposure. The anti-TRBV5-5 antibody also binds TRBV5-6, a similar gene.

Trimming shortened V by 3 bases and J by 4 bases, and 12 bases separated the two germline ends. CDR1 is DFQATT and CDR2 is SNEGSKA in the germline V gene (reference sequence). The CDR3 has 13 residues. Blood mononuclear cells were expanded for two to three days using either OKT3 anti-CD3 antibody or CD3/CD28 beads. Anti-TRBV12 bispecific coculture of Jurkat cells with normal T cells. The sequence derives from a human donor in good health. Some clones in this sample may be carry-over from other donors' samples. The rearrangement joins TRBV20-1 to TRBJ2-5; D is possibly TRBD2 (6 bases). The material sequenced was healthy donor T cells cultured with leukemia cells, taken from a culture containing a bispecific antibody targeting TCR Vbeta12. The CDR3 sequence: CSASSGDLETQYF. The CDR3 nucleotides are TGCAGTGCTAGTTCGGGGGACCTAGAGACCCAGTACTTC.